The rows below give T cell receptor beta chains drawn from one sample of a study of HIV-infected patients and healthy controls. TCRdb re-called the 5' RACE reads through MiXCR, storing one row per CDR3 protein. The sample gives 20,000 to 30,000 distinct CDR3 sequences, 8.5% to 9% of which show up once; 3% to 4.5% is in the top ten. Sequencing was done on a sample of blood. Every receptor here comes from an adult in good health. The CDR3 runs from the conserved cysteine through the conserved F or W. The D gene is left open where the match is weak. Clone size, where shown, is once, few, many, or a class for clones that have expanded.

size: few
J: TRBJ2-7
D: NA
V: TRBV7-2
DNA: TGTGCCAGCAGTCCGGACAGTTTAATCTACGAGCAGTACTTC
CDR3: CASSPDSLIYEQYF

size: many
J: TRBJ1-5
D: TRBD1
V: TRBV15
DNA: TGTGCCACCAGCAGGGGACAGGAGCTAAGCAATCAGCCCCAGCATTTT
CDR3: CATSRGQELSNQPQHF

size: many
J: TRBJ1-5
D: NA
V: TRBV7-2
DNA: TGTGCCAGCAGCTTACAGTATAGCAATCAGCCCCAGCATTTT
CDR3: CASSLQYSNQPQHF

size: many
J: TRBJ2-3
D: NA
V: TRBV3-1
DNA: TGTGCCAGCAGCCAATCTAGGGCGGGCGATACGCAGTATTTT
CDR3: CASSQSRAGDTQYF

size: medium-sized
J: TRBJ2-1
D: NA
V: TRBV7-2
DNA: TGTGCCAGCAGCCTCCCGGGCCCGACTTACAATGAGCAGTTCTTC
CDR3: CASSLPGPTYNEQFF

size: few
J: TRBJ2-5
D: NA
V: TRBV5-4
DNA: TGTGCCAGCAGCCCGGAGAGGGAGACCCAGTACTTC
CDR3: CASSPERETQYF

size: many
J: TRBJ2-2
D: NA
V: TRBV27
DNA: TGTGCCAGCAGTTTTCGGGTCGGGGAGCTGTTTTTT
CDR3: CASSFRVGELFF

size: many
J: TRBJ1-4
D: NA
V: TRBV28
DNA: TGTGCCAGCCAAGAACAGACTGCAACTAATGAAAAACTGTTTTTT
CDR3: CASQEQTATNEKLFF

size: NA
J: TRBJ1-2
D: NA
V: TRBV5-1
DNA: TGCGCCAGCAGCTTGGAGGGGAGGTATGGCTACACCTTC
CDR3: CASSLEGRYGYTF

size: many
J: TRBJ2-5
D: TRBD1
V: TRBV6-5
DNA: TGTGCCAGCAGTGTATCCGGGACAGGCCTCCGGGAGACCCAGTACTTC
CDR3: CASSVSGTGLRETQYF

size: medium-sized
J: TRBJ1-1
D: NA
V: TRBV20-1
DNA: TGCAGTGCTAGAGGGGGGCGAAGCGGGGACACTGAAGCTTTCTTT
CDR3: CSARGGRSGDTEAFF

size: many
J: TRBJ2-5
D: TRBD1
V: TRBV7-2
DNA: TGTGCCAGCAGCTTAGAGGCAGGGGGCTGGGAGACCCAGTACTTC
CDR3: CASSLEAGGWETQYF

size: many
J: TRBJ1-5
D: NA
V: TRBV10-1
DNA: TGCGCCAGCAGTGAGTCCCCAGATAGCAATCAGCCCCAGCATTTT
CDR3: CASSESPDSNQPQHF

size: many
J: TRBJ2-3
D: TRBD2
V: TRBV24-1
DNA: TGTGCCACCAGTGATTCGGGACTAGCGGGGGGGGGCACAGATACGCAGTATTTT
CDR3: CATSDSGLAGGGTDTQYF

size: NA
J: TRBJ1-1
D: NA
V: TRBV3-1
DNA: TGTGCCAGCAGCCAAGAATGGAGGACTGAAGCTTTCTTT
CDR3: CASSQEWRTEAFF

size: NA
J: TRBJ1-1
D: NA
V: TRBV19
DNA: TGTGCCAGTAGTATACAGACAGCTAGGACTGAAGCTTTCTTT
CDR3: CASSIQTARTEAFF

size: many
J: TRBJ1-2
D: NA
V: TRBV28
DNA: TGTGCCAGCAGTCGCGGAGGATATGGCTACACCTTC
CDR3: CASSRGGYGYTF

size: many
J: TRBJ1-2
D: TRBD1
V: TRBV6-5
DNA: TGTGCCAGCAGTTTCGACAGCGGGACAGTATATGGCTACACCTTC
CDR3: CASSFDSGTVYGYTF

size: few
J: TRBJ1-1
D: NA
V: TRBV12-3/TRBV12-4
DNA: TGTGCCAGCAGCCTTATTGGGGCGCGGGACACTGAAGCTTTCTTT
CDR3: CASSLIGARDTEAFF

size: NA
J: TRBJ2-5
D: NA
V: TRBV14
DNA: TGTGCCAGCAGCCAAGGTTCGAGAGCTAAGGAGACCCAGTACTTC
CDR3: CASSQGSRAKETQYF

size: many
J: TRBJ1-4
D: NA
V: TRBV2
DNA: TGTGCCAGCAACGGCCGAACTAATGAAAAACTGTTTTTT
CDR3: CASNGRTNEKLFF

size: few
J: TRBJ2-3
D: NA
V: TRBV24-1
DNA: TGTGCCACCAGGAGGAGGGAAGGCACAGATACGCAGTATTTT
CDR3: CATRRREGTDTQYF

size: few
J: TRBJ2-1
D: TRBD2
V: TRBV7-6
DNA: TGTGCCAGCAGCTTCAGCGGGGGGGCCAGCGGTGAGCAGTTCTTC
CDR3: CASSFSGGASGEQFF

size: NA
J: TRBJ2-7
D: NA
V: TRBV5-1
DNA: TGCGCCAGCAGCCGCAGGGACGAGCAGTACTTC
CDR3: CASSRRDEQYF

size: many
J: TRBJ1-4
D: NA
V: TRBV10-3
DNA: TGTGCCTCCACCCCCAGACAGGATGAAAAACTGTTTTTT
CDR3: CASTPRQDEKLFF

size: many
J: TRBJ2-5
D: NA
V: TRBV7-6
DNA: TGTGCCAGCACCAGACCGCTCGGAGAGACCCAGTACTTC
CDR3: CASTRPLGETQYF

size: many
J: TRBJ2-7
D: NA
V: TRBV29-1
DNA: TGCAGCGCCGGAAGTCGTGGCAACTACGAGCAGTACTTC
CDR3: CSAGSRGNYEQYF

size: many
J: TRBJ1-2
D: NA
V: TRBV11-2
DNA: TGTGCCAGCAGCTTAATATCGAGACGGGTCCTAAACTATGGCTACACCTTC
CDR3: CASSLISRRVLNYGYTF

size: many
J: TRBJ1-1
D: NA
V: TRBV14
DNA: TGTGCCAGCAGCCCTAGAGGACAGTTCGGTGAAGCTTTCTTT
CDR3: CASSPRGQFGEAFF

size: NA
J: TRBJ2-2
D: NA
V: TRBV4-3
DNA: TGCGCCAGCAGCCCGGGGACATTTAACGGGGAGCTGTTTTTT
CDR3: CASSPGTFNGELFF

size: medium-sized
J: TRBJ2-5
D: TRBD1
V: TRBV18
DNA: TGTGCCAGCTCGGAGGGACAGGCCTACCAAGAGACCCAGTACTTC
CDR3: CASSEGQAYQETQYF

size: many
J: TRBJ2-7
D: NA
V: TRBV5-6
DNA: TGTGCCAGCAGCGGATGGGGCCCGGCCTCCTACGAGCAGTACTTC
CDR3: CASSGWGPASYEQYF

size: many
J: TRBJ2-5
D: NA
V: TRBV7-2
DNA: TGTGCCAGCAGCCCAAGGGAAGCTCGAGAGACCCAGTACTTC
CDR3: CASSPREARETQYF

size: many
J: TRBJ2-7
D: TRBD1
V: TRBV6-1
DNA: TGTGCCAGCAGGTACCTCCGGGACAGAAACTACGAGCAGTACTTC
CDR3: CASRYLRDRNYEQYF